This TCR beta chain came from a study of regulatory T cells in long-lasting Graves disease. As to time point: newly diagnosed GD, antithyroid drugs for less than 3 months. Construction of the TCR library relied on RNA isolated from PBMCs. The CDR3 has 14 amino acids. V was clipped by 6 bases and J by 0 bases, with 11 bases between them. CDR3-region Arm-PCR and iRepertoire HTBI primers produced the TCR beta libraries. A single record per CDR3 protein comes from TCRdb applying MiXCR to the multiplex PCR reads. This sample carries about 220,000 distinct CDR3 sequences, roughly a fifth of them seen once, and the ten largest clones take 12%. This clonotype was counted ten times or more. A much larger clone is a single base away; this may be a read error. These same records also appear under a second study, on T cells in Graves' hyperthyroidism and ophthalmopathy.

Sequenced material: peripheral blood mononuclear cells (PBMCs), taken at new diagnosis, from a patient treated with antithyroid drugs. The chain links TRBV12-3 or TRBV12-4 to TRBJ1-1; D might be TRBD1 (5 bases). The origin of this receptor is a woman in her thirties with Graves disease. CDR3 DNA sequence: TGTGCCAGCAGGCGACAGTCCTTGAACACTGAAGCTTTCTTT. It specifies CASRRQSLNTEAFF.